The rows below give T cell receptor beta chains drawn from one sample of a study of blood T cell repertoires in COVID-19. Repertoires were generated with immunoSEQ multiplex PCR, while TCRdb's copy carries only in-frame clones and drops some. The table has around 260,000 clones, more than 80% seen once; the top ten hold more than 0.95%. The sample comprised PBMCs or T cells enriched from blood (not recorded which). These receptors were collected from a young woman who had recovered from COVID-19. CDR3s include the opening cysteine and the closing phenylalanine or tryptophan.

V gene: TRBV7-3; J gene: TRBJ2-7; CDR3 protein: CASSLEAVQGNEQYF
V gene: TRBV19; J gene: TRBJ1-6; CDR3 protein: CASAQGGGSPLHF
V gene: TRBV6-2/TRBV6-3; J gene: TRBJ2-1; CDR3 protein: CASSLMAGYNEQFF
V gene: TRBV28; J gene: TRBJ1-6; CDR3 protein: CASSLWDRGSPLHF
V gene: TRBV28; J gene: TRBJ1-2; CDR3 protein: CASSLRADRRGYTF
V gene: TRBV19; J gene: TRBJ1-5; CDR3 protein: CASSPRTGSNQPQHF
V gene: TRBV9; J gene: TRBJ2-7; CDR3 protein: CASSVARGQGIYEQYF
V gene: TRBV5-6; J gene: TRBJ1-6; CDR3 protein: CASSIDRGNSPLHF
V gene: TRBV3-1/TRBV3-2; J gene: TRBJ1-1; CDR3 protein: CASSKTCRDRSMNTEAFF
V gene: TRBV6-5; J gene: TRBJ1-1; CDR3 protein: CASSYAPGQRTTEAFF
V gene: TRBV2; J gene: TRBJ1-6; CDR3 protein: CASRPEQGNSPLHF
V gene: TRBV7-7; J gene: TRBJ2-7; CDR3 protein: CASSPSLTLSYEQYF
V gene: TRBV30; J gene: TRBJ1-2; CDR3 protein: CACTATEGHYGYTF
V gene: TRBV10-1; J gene: TRBJ1-6; CDR3 protein: CASSGQVNSPLHF
V gene: TRBV7-2; J gene: TRBJ2-7; CDR3 protein: CASSLQGDEQYF
V gene: TRBV7-2; J gene: TRBJ2-7; CDR3 protein: CASSQGTSGRSEQYF
V gene: TRBV4-2; J gene: TRBJ2-2; CDR3 protein: CASSLEGGRGHSGELFF
V gene: TRBV9; J gene: TRBJ1-3; CDR3 protein: CATDKTHFIGNTIYF